These 24 T cell receptor beta chains were all obtained from the same sample, sequenced in a study of beta chain features in type 1 diabetes. All of the isolated RNA was reverse transcribed, so expressed TCRB transcripts were sequenced. Using immunoSEQ multiplex PCR, the repertoire was profiled, and TCRdb retains in-frame clones only, with some absent. This table has fewer than 550,000 clones, over 9.5% appearing once. Sequenced sample: naive CD4+ T cells from blood. The receptors originated from a woman under 30 in good health.

The V call is TRBV7-3, the J call TRBJ2-1; D possibly matches TRBD1 or TRBD2 (6 bases each). The ends were cut back, 5 bases at V and 5 bases at J, with 16 bases in the middle. CDR1 is SGHTA and CDR2 is FQGTGA in the germline V gene. The CDR3 covers 15 residues. The CDR3, as DNA: TGTGCCAGCAGCCCCCCGGGGGCCTTCAACAATGAGCAGTTCTTC. Amino acids: CASSPPGAFNNEQFF. Drawing the rest from reference TRBV7-3 and TRBJ2-1, the complete variable domain is GAGVSQTPSNKVTEKGKYVELRCDPISGHTALYWYRQSLGQGPEFLIYFQGTGAADDSGLPNDRFFAVRPEGSVSTLKIQRTERGDSAVYLCASSPPGAFNNEQFFGPGTRLTVL.

The chain has TRBV7-9 and TRBJ2-1; 9 bases map to TRBD1. The germline CDR1 and CDR2 sequences are SEHNR and FQNEAQ (reference sequence). V lost 3 bases, J lost 5 bases, and 5 bases stayed unmatched. The length of the CDR3 is 15 residues. CDR3 nucleotide sequence: TGTGCCAGCAGCTTGGGGGACAGGGATGACAATGAGCAGTTCTTC. This codes for CASSLGDRDDNEQFF.

With respect to this clone: The sample contains more than one DNA sequence encoding this CDR3. The chain is built from TRBV18 and TRBJ2-1; 9 positions agree with TRBD1. CDR1 and CDR2 from the germline V gene are KGHSH and LQKENI. CDR3 length: 13 amino acids. Unmatched junction bases numbered 1, after V lost 3 bases and J lost 7 bases. DNA for the CDR3: TGTGCCAGCTCACCCGGGACAGGGAATGAGCAGTTCTTC. Amino acid sequence: CASSPGTGNEQFF.

This clone has a handful of counts. The chain combines TRBV29-1 with TRBJ1-1; tentatively, D is TRBD1 (5 bases). Trimming stripped 7 bases from V and 2 bases from J, with 14 bases between. Germline V gene sequence: CDR1 SQVTM, CDR2 ANQGSEA. The CDR3 runs 13 residues. The CDR3 loop reads CSGRGRTNTEAFF. The CDR3 region has the DNA TGCAGCGGTAGGGGCCGAACAAACACTGAAGCTTTCTTT.

This clone was found a few times. V and J are TRBV7-2 and TRBJ2-1; 8 bases match TRBD2. This CDR3 comprises 15 residues. The V segment lost 3 bases and the J segment 1 base; nucleotides outside the gene matches: 2. CDR1 SGHTA and CDR2 FQGNSA come from the germline V gene. The CDR3 region is CASSFSGRSYNEQFF. The CDR3 bases are TGTGCCAGCAGCTTCAGCGGGAGATCCTACAATGAGCAGTTCTTC.

The sample holds a few counts of this clone. The gene calls are TRBV9 and TRBJ2-1; tentative D call: TRBD2 (5 bases). CDR3 size: 15 residues. Between the trimmed V and J ends, which lost 3 bases and 3 bases, there was a span of 13 bases. CDR1 SGDLS and CDR2 YYNGEE come from the germline V gene. CDR3 amino acids: CASSAKVGSYNEQFF. The CDR3 bases are TGTGCCAGCAGCGCAAAGGTGGGGAGCTACAATGAGCAGTTCTTC.

The V and J genes are TRBV13 and TRBJ2-1; D perhaps matches TRBD2 (6 bases). This CDR3 has 15 residues. Trimming removed 7 bases at V and 2 bases at J, with 15 bases between. Per the germline V gene, CDR1 is PRHDT and CDR2 is FYEKMQ (reference sequence). CDR3: CASKRGGTPYNEQFF. CDR3 coding DNA: TGTGCCAGCAAGAGGGGCGGGACCCCCTACAATGAGCAGTTCTTC.

This clone has only a few counts. The chain joins TRBV9 to TRBJ2-1; TRBD2 matches at 8 bases. The V gene end was trimmed by 3 bases and the J gene end by 0 bases; junction bases not matched to a gene: 2. CDR1 and CDR2 from the germline V gene are SGDLS and YYNGEE. The CDR3 runs to 15 residues. In nucleotides, the CDR3 is TGTGCCAGCAGCGAAAGCGGGGGCTCCTACAATGAGCAGTTCTTC. Encoded protein: CASSESGGSYNEQFF.

Details on this clone: At one of its ends the junction is not consistent with the germline gene, which may arise from a read error. J is TRBJ2-1 and V is TRBV18, with 9 positions matching TRBD1. Germline CDR1 and CDR2: KGHSH and LQKENI. CDR3 length equals 12 residues. The CDR3 reads CASSPTGTGTIF. DNA for the CDR3: TGTGCCAGCTCACCAACCGGGACAGGGACGATCTTC.

The J gene is TRBJ2-3, the V gene TRBV18, with 7 bases identical to TRBD1. The CDR3 is 15 amino acids. The germline V gene has CDR1 KGHSH and CDR2 LQKENI. With V trimmed by 6 bases and J by 6 bases, 12 bases remained unmatched. CDR3 sequence: CASSPRRGPFDTQYF. DNA for the CDR3: TGTGCCAGCTCCCCGAGAAGGGGGCCATTCGATACGCAGTATTTT. The whole variable domain, remainder taken from reference TRBV18 and TRBJ2-3, is NAGVMQNPRHLVRRRGQEARLRCSPMKGHSHVYWYRQLPEEGLKFMVYLQKENIIDESGMPKERFSAEFPKEGPSILRIQQVVRGDSAAYFCASSPRRGPFDTQYFGPGTRLTVL.

In its sample, this clone was seen a few times. V usage is TRBV14 and J usage is TRBJ2-5, with a tentative D call TRBD2 (5 bases). The CDR3 is 15 amino acids. The V and J ends lost 0 bases and 7 bases respectively, with 15 bases between them. The germline gives CDR1 SGHDN, CDR2 FVKESK. The CDR3 bases are TGTGCCAGCAGCCAAGATTGGGGTGGGGAGAGGACCCAGTACTTC. This sequence encodes CASSQDWGGERTQYF.

This clone has more than one count but fewer than ten. This chain connects TRBV4-2 to TRBJ2-1; D gene uncertain. This CDR3 contains 13 residues. Trimming removed 3 bases from V and 4 bases from J, with 7 bases in between. Looked up from germline, CDR1 is LGHNA and CDR2 is YNFKEQ. The CDR3, as DNA: TGTGCCAGCAGCCATGGACGGTACAATGAGCAGTTCTTC. This sequence encodes CASSHGRYNEQFF.

This rearrangement joins TRBV18 to TRBJ1-4; TRBD1 matches at 9 bases. This CDR3 has 12 amino acids. V gave up 5 bases and J gave up 12 bases; unmatched junction bases: 4. Germline-derived CDR1 and CDR2 are KGHSH and LQKENI. The DNA of the CDR3 is TGTGCCAGCTCAACAGGGGGCGCGGAACTGTTTTTT. It codes for CASSTGGAELFF.

The chain joins TRBV2 to TRBJ1-4, with 9 bases lining up with TRBD1. Per germline, CDR1 SNHLY and CDR2 FYNNEI. V was pared by 6 bases and J by 10 bases, with 3 bases of the junction left unmatched. The CDR3 runs to 12 residues. The CDR3 nucleotides read TGTGCCAGCAGCGGACAGGGGCCAAAACTGTTTTTT. Translating gives CASSGQGPKLFF. Combining the CDR3 with reference TRBV2 and TRBJ1-4 gives the whole variable domain EPEVTQTPSHQVTQMGQEVILRCVPISNHLYFYWYRQILGQKVEFLVSFYNNEISEKSEIFDDQFSVERPDGSNFTLKIRSTKLEDSAMYFCASSGQGPKLFFGSGTQLSVL.

J is TRBJ2-7 and V is TRBV19; 7 positions match TRBD2. The germline V gene has CDR1 LNHDA and CDR2 SQIVND (reference sequence). V was pared by 6 bases and J by 5 bases, with 13 bases of the junction left unmatched. The CDR3 totals 15 residues. The CDR3: CASSPGREYHHEQYF. CDR3 DNA sequence: TGTGCCAGTAGCCCGGGGCGGGAGTATCACCACGAGCAGTACTTC.

Notes on this clone: Within the sample, other DNA sequences also encode this same CDR3. This chain connects TRBV5-1 to TRBJ2-3; D tentatively reads TRBD1 or TRBD2 (5 bases each). Germline CDR1 SGHRS, CDR2 YFSETQ. The CDR3 covers 14 residues. Trimming cost V 0 bases and J 5 bases, with 10 bases left between them. The CDR3 loop is CASSLDRGRDTQYF. The DNA for the CDR3 is TGCGCCAGCAGCTTGGACCGGGGCAGAGATACGCAGTATTTT.

This clone was seen a handful of times. The chain employs TRBV30 and TRBJ2-3, with D maybe TRBD2 (7 bases). Trimming shortened V by 0 bases and J by 6 bases, and 13 bases separated the two germline ends. Germline V CDR1 and CDR2: GTSNPN, SVGIG (reference sequence). The CDR3 runs 14 residues. As DNA, the CDR3 is TGTGCCTGGAGTGTGGGGGCAGCGGGGGATACGCAGTATTTT. Encoded protein: CAWSVGAAGDTQYF.

The CDR3 DNA reads as TGCGCCAGCAGCTTCGTAGATACGCAGTATTTT. This translates into CASSFVDTQYF. The chain uses TRBV5-1 and TRBJ2-3; D call uncertain. V was clipped by 2 bases and J by 5 bases, with 3 bases between them. The CDR3 is 11 amino acids. CDR1 SGHRS and CDR2 YFSETQ come from the germline V gene.

This chain uses TRBV5-1 with TRBJ2-1; D gene ambiguous. The V and J ends lost 0 bases and 2 bases respectively, with 9 bases between them. CDR3 length: 15 residues. Germline values: CDR1 SGHRS, CDR2 YFSETQ. The DNA of the CDR3 is TGCGCCAGCAGCTTGGTGGTGGCAACCTACAATGAGCAGTTCTTC. It is translated as CASSLVVATYNEQFF.

There are a few counts of this clone. This chain uses TRBV4-3 with TRBJ2-1, with D possibly matching TRBD2 (10 bases). The ends were cut back, 5 bases at V and 10 bases at J, with 30 bases in the middle. This CDR3 contains 18 residues. Germline values: CDR1 LGHNA, CDR2 YSLEER. CDR3 in amino acids: CASSGQGTFLAGDGEQFF. The CDR3 nucleotides read TGCGCCAGCAGCGGACAGGGGACATTCCTAGCGGGAGACGGAGAGCAGTTCTTC.

The chain carries TRBV7-2 and TRBJ2-5, with 8 bases identical to TRBD2. The germline gives CDR1 SGHTA, CDR2 FQGNSA. This CDR3 is built from 13 residues. V lost 9 bases to trimming and J lost 5 bases; unmatched junction nucleotides: 8. The CDR3 bases are TGTGCCAGTGCCCTCGGGGGGGCGGAGACCCAGTACTTC. The encoded protein is CASALGGAETQYF.

The chain is built from TRBV4-1 and TRBJ2-4; 11 positions match TRBD1. There are 18 residues in the CDR3. J gave up 3 bases and V 1 base, and 8 bases lay outside the gene matches. Per germline, CDR1 MGHRA and CDR2 YSYEKL. CDR3 in amino acids: CASSQAGQGVGGKNIQYF. In DNA, the CDR3 is TGCGCCAGCAGCCAAGCGGGACAGGGGGTCGGTGGCAAAAACATTCAGTACTTC.

The chain is built from TRBV23-1 and TRBJ1-2; tentatively, D is TRBD1 (5 bases). TRBV23-1 is placed among ORFs of uncertain function. The CDR3 runs 18 residues. Trimming took off 0 bases at V and 3 bases at J, with 20 bases between the two ends. CDR3: CASSQSIATGLRDYGYTF. CDR3 nucleotides: TGCGCCAGCAGTCAATCAATCGCCACAGGTCTGAGGGACTATGGCTACACCTTC.

This clone was detected once. The chain recombines TRBV7-3 with TRBJ2-1; D could derive from TRBD1 or TRBD2 (5 bases each). CDR3 length: 14 residues. Germline V CDR1 and CDR2: SGHTA, FQGTGA. V dropped 5 bases and J dropped 1 base, with 9 bases sitting between them. CDR3 nucleotides: TGTGCCAGCAGCCAGGGCGGGTCCTACAATGAGCAGTTCTTC. This encodes CASSQGGSYNEQFF.